The 10 T cell receptor beta chains reported below all come from one sample, sequenced in a study of human T cells and chemical hapten exposure. TCRdb processed the RACE reads anew with MiXCR; each CDR3 protein has one entry. The sample yields approximately 350,000 distinct CDR3 sequences, just under 6.5% seen once. Specified time point: patch test 2, 6 weeks after DPC sensitization. Documented treatment: therapeutic diphenylcyclopropenone sensitization with weekly scalp DPC. This material consisted of whole blood, taken in connection with sensitization to the hapten diphenylcyclopropenone (DPC). The receptors shown here come from a woman between 18 and 29 years old with alopecia areata. Some clones in this sample may be carry-over from other donors' samples.

There are many counts of this clonotype. The J gene is TRBJ1-1, the V gene TRBV4-1, with 8 bases lining up with TRBD1. The CDR3 sequence is 16 residues long. Looked up from germline, CDR1 is MGHRA and CDR2 is YSYEKL. Germline trimming cut 1 base from V and 1 base from J; bases unmatched to any gene: 5. In DNA, the CDR3 is TGCGCCAGCAGCCAAGTAATTACAGGGGGGAACACTGAAGCTTTCTTT. Protein sequence: CASSQVITGGNTEAFF.

This clonotype was seen a single time. The chain is built from TRBV12-3 or TRBV12-4 and TRBJ1-3, with 7 bases identical to TRBD1. V was clipped by 6 bases and J by 1 base; unmatched bases: 9. The CDR3 length is 16 residues. The CDR3 here is CASSLRGQFSGNTIYF. The DNA for the CDR3 is TGTGCCAGCAGCCTCCGGGGACAGTTTTCTGGAAACACCATATATTTT.

This clonotype was observed a handful of times. V gene TRBV5-1 combines with J gene TRBJ2-6; no firm D call. The CDR3 sequence is 15 residues long. Deletions cut 4 bases from V and 4 bases from J, with 12 bases between. Germline V gives CDR1 SGHRS, CDR2 YFSETQ. The CDR3 region is CASSPDLVGANVLTF. The CDR3 nucleotides are TGCGCCAGCAGCCCAGATCTGGTGGGGGCCAACGTCCTGACTTTC.

This clonotype showed up just a few times. This chain links TRBV7-2 with TRBJ2-3; D is unresolved. Trimming cost V 1 base and J 0 bases, with 11 bases left between them. This CDR3 is built from 16 residues. Germline CDR1 SGHTA, CDR2 FQGNSA. The DNA of the CDR3 is TGTGCCAGCAGCTTAGGGTCCGGATATAGCACAGATACGCAGTATTTT. Encoded protein: CASSLGSGYSTDTQYF.

The chain carries TRBV24-1 and TRBJ2-2, with TRBD1 identical over 9 bases. The CDR3 spans 16 residues. Trimming cost V 4 bases and J 3 bases; bases outside gene matches: 5. CDR1 and CDR2 from the germline V gene are KGHDR and SFDVKD. The CDR3 DNA follows: TGTGCCACCAGTGACCGGACAGGGGAGGACACCGGGGAGCTGTTTTTT. The encoded protein is CATSDRTGEDTGELFF.

A few counts support this clonotype. This sequence joins TRBV7-2 and TRBJ2-1; 11 positions match TRBD2. Unmatched junction bases numbered 9, after V lost 5 bases and J lost 0 bases. The germline CDR1 and CDR2 sequences are SGHTA and FQGNSA. The CDR3 has 18 residues. The CDR3 loop is CASSVPGLADLSYNEQFF. In DNA, the CDR3 is TGTGCCAGCAGCGTTCCGGGACTAGCGGATCTCTCCTACAATGAGCAGTTCTTC.

V usage is TRBV9 and J usage is TRBJ2-1, with TRBD1 matching 8 bases. V trimming: 4 bases; J trimming: 7 bases; junction bases outside the gene matches: 10. The CDR3 is 15 amino acids. Germline V CDR1 and CDR2: SGDLS, YYNGEE. CDR3 in amino acids: CASSPRDRQKNEQFF. The CDR3 nucleotides read TGTGCCAGCAGCCCCCGGGACAGGCAAAAGAATGAGCAGTTCTTC.

The chain links TRBV7-8 to TRBJ2-6; D may be TRBD2 (5 bases). V lost 2 bases and J lost 0, with 20 bases in between. The CDR3 runs to 20 residues. Germline loops: CDR1 SGHVS, CDR2 FQNEAQ. Here the CDR3 DNA reads TGTGCCAGCAGCTTATACGGGGTATTAGGTGTTTACTCTGGGGCCAACGTCCTGACTTTC. Encoded protein: CASSLYGVLGVYSGANVLTF.

In its sample, this clonotype was seen a few times. V is TRBV12-3 or TRBV12-4 and J is TRBJ2-1, with D perhaps matching TRBD2 (6 bases). This CDR3 is 12 amino acids long. V lost 3 bases and J 12 bases, leaving 12 bases between the germline ends. The CDR3 spells CASSFPRRGQFF. The CDR3 bases are TGTGCCAGCAGTTTTCCCCGGAGGGGGCAGTTCTTC.

This chain uses TRBV7-2 with TRBJ2-3, with D perhaps matching TRBD1 (6 bases). The CDR3 is 14 residues long. The V end was cut by 4 bases, the J end by 2 bases, with 10 bases between. Germline V lookup: CDR1 SGHTA, CDR2 FQGNSA. The CDR3 reads CASSSGQLTDTQYF. The CDR3 DNA reads TGTGCCAGCAGCTCCGGACAGCTCACAGATACGCAGTATTTT. The full variable domain, its missing parts supplied by reference TRBV7-2 and TRBJ2-3, is GAGVSQSPSNKVTEKGKDVELRCDPISGHTALYWYRQSLGQGLEFLIYFQGNSAPDKSGLPSDRFSAERTGGSVSTLTIQRTQQEDSAVYLCASSSGQLTDTQYFGPGTRLTVL.